This T cell receptor (beta chain) stems from a study of cytomegalovirus exposure and HLA in healthy donors. Comment on this clone: Antigen unknown.

The table came from immunoSEQ multiplex PCR; TCRdb's copy has only in-frame clones and leaves some out. The sample yields more than 80,000 clones, roughly 95% seen once. Study-wide points: The listing of 150 to 200 TCR beta chains classed them as cytomegalovirus-associated. Researchers reported that a few CMV-associated chains were confirmed in vitro as CMV antigen-specific. Usually a TCR sequence was rare, but some public TCRs were found in many donors.

The CDR3 is made up of 13 amino acids. V was pared by 11 bases and J by 1 base, with 15 bases between. CDR1 WNHNN and CDR2 SYGVQD come from the germline V gene (reference sequence). The chain carries TRBV10-1 and TRBJ2-7; tentatively, D is TRBD1 (5 bases). This clonotype was obtained from a woman under 30 in good health and CMV-seronegative. Sequencing was performed on PBMCs. CDR3: CASQGLGSYEQYF. The CDR3 coding sequence is TGCGCCTCGCAGGGATTAGGGTCCTACGAGCAGTACTTC.